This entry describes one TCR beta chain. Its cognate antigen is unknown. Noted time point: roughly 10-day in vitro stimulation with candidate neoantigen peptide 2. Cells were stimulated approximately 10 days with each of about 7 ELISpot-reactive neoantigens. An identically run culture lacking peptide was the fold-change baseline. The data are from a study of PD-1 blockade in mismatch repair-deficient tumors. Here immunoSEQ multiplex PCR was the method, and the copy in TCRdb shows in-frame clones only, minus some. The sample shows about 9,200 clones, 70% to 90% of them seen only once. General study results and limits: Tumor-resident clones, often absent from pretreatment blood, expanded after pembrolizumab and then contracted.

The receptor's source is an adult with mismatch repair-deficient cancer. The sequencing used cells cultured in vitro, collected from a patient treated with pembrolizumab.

CDR3 bases: TGTGCCAGCAGCGGTGGGACAGGGCCGAATCAGCCCCAGCATTTT. Its protein is CASSGGTGPNQPQHF. The chain recombines TRBV5-4 with TRBJ1-5, with TRBD1 matching 9 bases. Germline trimming cut 4 bases from V and 4 bases from J; bases unmatched to any gene: 6. The length of the CDR3 is 15 residues. Germline values: CDR1 SGHNT, CDR2 YYREEE (reference sequence).